These 16 T cell receptor beta chains were sequenced from one sample in a study of T cell responses to AZD1222 COVID-19 vaccine. Assay used: immunoSEQ multiplex PCR; TCRdb lists only in-frame clones, some missing. The top ten clones hold roughly 9% of a sample with 100,000 to 130,000 clones, around 92% of them seen once. This sample comprised peripheral blood, obtained 28 days after the second AZD1222 dose. Receptors originate from an adult who received the AZD1222 COVID-19 vaccine.

This chain links TRBV28 with TRBJ1-5; D is ambiguous. The length of the CDR3 is 17 residues. The V gene's germline CDR1 is MDHEN and CDR2 SYDVKM. V lost 3 bases and J lost 1, with 16 bases in between. The CDR3 region is CASSFLSYSGSNQPQHF. The CDR3 DNA is TGTGCCAGCAGTTTTTTAAGTTATTCGGGGAGCAATCAGCCCCAGCATTTT.

The V and J genes are TRBV2 and TRBJ1-5; 8 nucleotides line up with TRBD1. V lost 5 bases and J lost 2; bases outside the gene matches: 2. Germline values: CDR1 SNHLY, CDR2 FYNNEI. This CDR3 contains 14 residues. The chain's CDR3 is CASSQDRGNQPQHF. The CDR3 DNA sequence: TGTGCCAGCAGTCAGGACAGGGGCAATCAGCCCCAGCATTTT.

The chain employs TRBV11-1 and TRBJ1-3; D uncertain. CDR1 is SGHAT, CDR2 FQDESV, per germline (reference sequence). With 3 bases removed from V and 3 bases from J, the gap between germline ends came to 3 bases. The CDR3 is 12 residues long. The CDR3 DNA is TGTGCCAGCAGCTTCGTTGGAAACACCATATATTTT. The encoded protein is CASSFVGNTIYF.

The CDR3 sequence is CASSATGGEHNEQFF. Written as DNA, the CDR3 is TGTGCCAGCAGCGCGACAGGGGGCGAACACAATGAGCAGTTCTTC. The chain employs TRBV6-4 and TRBJ2-1, with 10 bases fitting TRBD1. Germline CDR1 reads MRHNA; CDR2 reads SNTAGT. The ends lost 6 bases at V and 5 bases at J; junction bases unmatched: 7. This CDR3 region has 15 residues.

In DNA, the CDR3 is TGTGCCAGTAGTACCGGGACAGGCCGGAACACTGAAGCTTTCTTT. This encodes CASSTGTGRNTEAFF. This sequence joins TRBV19 and TRBJ1-1, with 8 bases lining up with TRBD1. With V trimmed by 4 bases and J by 1 base, 5 bases remained unmatched. CDR3 length: 15 residues. From germline, CDR1 is LNHDA and CDR2 SQIVND (reference sequence).

This clone was detected a few times. The rearrangement joins TRBV6-5 to TRBJ1-1; maybe TRBD1 (5 bases). The CDR3 has 11 amino acids. Germline V gene lookup returns CDR1 MNHEY and CDR2 SVGAGI. Trimming shortened V by 9 bases and J by 7 bases, and 12 bases separated the two germline ends. CDR3 DNA sequence: TGTGCCAGTATCCAGGGCCTTGAAGCTTTCTTT. Protein: CASIQGLEAFF.

The CDR3 region has the DNA TGTGCCAGCAGCATCCAGCGGGACCCCTACAATGAGCAGTTCTTC. Amino acids: CASSIQRDPYNEQFF. The chain has TRBV21-1 and TRBJ2-1; TRBD2, as called in the table, went unchecked against the DNA. TRBV21-1 is reported as a pseudogene. The CDR3 consists of 15 residues.

The chain carries TRBV5-6 and TRBJ1-2, with D perhaps TRBD1 (5 bases). The CDR3 sequence is 14 residues long. The ends were cut back, 3 bases at V and 0 bases at J, with 9 bases in the middle. Per germline, CDR1 SGHDT and CDR2 YYEEEE. Here the CDR3 reads CASSSPRANYGYTF. As DNA, the CDR3 is TGTGCCAGCAGCTCCCCCAGGGCTAACTATGGCTACACCTTC.

This clone was seen more than once but under ten times. This sequence joins TRBV2 and TRBJ2-1, with 11 bases matching TRBD2. Germline values: CDR1 SNHLY, CDR2 FYNNEI. CDR3 length equals 15 residues. V lost 5 bases and J lost 4; bases outside the gene matches: 4. The CDR3 nucleotides are TGTGCCAGCAGTTTACTAGCGGGGGCTTACAATGAGCAGTTCTTC. Translating it yields CASSLLAGAYNEQFF.

The chain's CDR3 is CASVDGGHSGNTIYF. The CDR3 coding sequence is TGTGCCAGCGTCGACGGCGGCCACTCTGGAAACACCATATATTTT. This chain links TRBV2 with TRBJ1-3; D uncertain. The CDR3 is made up of 15 amino acids. The germline gives CDR1 SNHLY, CDR2 FYNNEI. V was trimmed by 8 bases and J by 0 bases, leaving 14 bases between them.

V and J are TRBV5-1 and TRBJ2-1; 13 positions match TRBD2. CDR3 size: 17 residues. Germline V CDR1 and CDR2: SGHRS, YFSETQ. V was clipped by 2 bases and J by 7 bases; unmatched bases: 9. CDR3 residues: CASSFLTSGGLANEQFF. CDR3 coding DNA: TGCGCCAGCAGCTTCCTGACTAGCGGGGGGTTAGCGAATGAGCAGTTCTTC.

This clone was detected only a few times. The rearrangement joins TRBV5-6 to TRBJ1-2, with D maybe TRBD1 (6 bases). Trimming took 0 bases from V and 4 from J, leaving 10 bases between them. This CDR3 is built from 14 residues. The germline CDR1 and CDR2 sequences are SGHDT and YYEEEE. DNA for the CDR3: TGTGCCAGCAGCTTGGGGACAGCCCGCTATGGCTACACCTTC. This sequence encodes CASSLGTARYGYTF.

This rearrangement joins TRBV3-1 (or the pseudogene TRBV3-2) to TRBJ2-1; D could derive from TRBD1 or TRBD2 (6 bases each). V lost 5 bases, J lost 5 bases, and 19 bases lay in between. Germline lookup yields CDR1 LGHDT and CDR2 YNNKEL (reference sequence). The CDR3 is made up of 16 amino acids. The chain's CDR3 is CASSAVGQRGHNEQFF. DNA for the CDR3: TGTGCCAGCAGCGCCGTGGGACAACGGGGGCACAATGAGCAGTTCTTC.

This clone was observed a single time. The rearrangement uses TRBV30 and TRBJ1-1; D is perhaps TRBD1 (5 bases). This CDR3 spans 14 amino acids. Trimming took 4 bases from V and 1 from J, leaving 13 bases between them. The germline CDR1 and CDR2 sequences are GTSNPN and SVGIG (reference sequence). The CDR3 DNA follows: TGTGCCTGGACCACCTTGGGGGGGAACACTGAAGCTTTCTTT. This sequence encodes CAWTTLGGNTEAFF. The variable domain in full, completed from reference TRBV30 and TRBJ1-1, reads SQTIHQWPATLVQPVGSPLSLECTVEGTSNPNLYWYRQAAGRGLQLLFYSVGIGQISSEVPQNLSASRPQDRQFILSSKKLLLSDSGFYLCAWTTLGGNTEAFFGQGTRLTVV.

The chain's CDR3 is CASSVGTAPAGNSPLHF. CDR3 in DNA: TGTGCCAGCAGCGTCGGGACAGCTCCGGCGGGCAATTCACCCCTCCACTTT. This rearrangement joins TRBV13 to TRBJ1-6; 7 bases map to TRBD1. The germline gives CDR1 PRHDT, CDR2 FYEKMQ (reference sequence). CDR3 size: 17 residues. With V trimmed by 5 bases and J by 7 bases, 14 bases remained unmatched. The full variable domain, with the rest looked up from reference TRBV13 and TRBJ1-6, is AAGVIQSPRHLIKEKRETATLKCYPIPRHDTVYWYQQGPGQDPQFLISFYEKMQSDKGSIPDRFSAQQFSDYHSELNMSSLELGDSALYFCASSVGTAPAGNSPLHFGNGTRLTVT.

V usage is TRBV27 and J usage is TRBJ2-7; 12 nucleotides agree with TRBD2. Trimming cost V 5 bases and J 4 bases; bases outside gene matches: 12. The germline V gene encodes CDR1 MNHEY and CDR2 SMNVEV (reference sequence). The CDR3 extends over 17 amino acids. CDR3 coding DNA: TGTGCCAGCAGTCAAACTAGCGGGGGGCCCAAGGGTTACGAGCAGTACTTC. It specifies CASSQTSGGPKGYEQYF.